Listed below are T cell receptor beta chains from one sample, sequenced in a study of OX40 agonist ivuxolimab in advanced cancers. TCRdb keeps only in-frame clones here, not all; method: immunoSEQ multiplex PCR. This sample has about 110,000 clones; approximately 90% occur once, and the top ten carry 0.66%. Sequenced material: CD4+ or CD8+ T cells sorted from blood, taken in a trial of the OX40 agonist ivuxolimab. These receptor sequences come from an adult with an advanced solid tumor such as melanoma, head and neck, liver or kidney cancer. The CDR3 runs from the conserved cysteine through the conserved F or W. The D gene is left open where the match is weak. Some rows have no size entry. The others give once, few or many, or a class for an expanded clone.

size | J | V | D | DNA | CDR3
- | TRBJ2-6 | TRBV30 | TRBD2 | TGTGCCTGGAGTGTACTAGCGGGCTTCTCTGGGGCCAACGTCCTGACTTTC | CAWSVLAGFSGANVLTF
- | TRBJ1-2 | TRBV29-1 | - | TGCAGCGTTGAAATCCGGGGAGTCGGTGGCTACACCTTC | CSVEIRGVGGYTF
- | TRBJ2-2 | TRBV11-3 | - | TGTGCCAGCAGCTCGCTGGGATTAGACCTCAGGGAGCTGTTTTTT | CASSSLGLDLRELFF
- | TRBJ1-5 | TRBV16 | - | TGTGCCAGCAGCCAATCAGGGATCAATCAGCCCCAGCATTTT | CASSQSGINQPQHF
- | TRBJ1-5 | TRBV4-2 | TRBD1 | TGTGCCAGCAGCCAATCCAGGGGGACTAGCAATCAGCCCCAGCATTTT | CASSQSRGTSNQPQHF
once | TRBJ2-7 | TRBV6-1 | TRBD2 | TGTGCCAGCATCCTAGCGGGGCCCTACGAGCAGTACTTC | CASILAGPYEQYF
- | TRBJ1-2 | TRBV5-1 | - | TGCGCCAGCAGCTTGCCAGGGTCTAACTATGGCTACACCTTC | CASSLPGSNYGYTF
once | TRBJ1-1 | TRBV30 | - | TGTGCCTGGAGGCCCTTGAACACTGAAGCTTTCTTT | CAWRPLNTEAFF
- | TRBJ1-3 | TRBV11-3 | - | TGTGCCAGCAGCTTCCAGGGTTCTTCTGGAAACACCATATATTTT | CASSFQGSSGNTIYF
- | TRBJ2-5 | TRBV5-1 | - | TGCGCCAGCAGCTTGGGAACAGCGAAACAAGAGACCCAGTACTTC | CASSLGTAKQETQYF
few | TRBJ1-2 | TRBV7-2 | - | TGTGCCAGCAGCTTGAGGGGGGCCTATGGCTACACCTTC | CASSLRGAYGYTF
- | TRBJ2-1 | TRBV18 | TRBD2 | TGTGCCAGCTCACCGGCACTAGCGGGGGACAATGAGCAGTTCTTC | CASSPALAGDNEQFF
- | TRBJ1-6 | TRBV6-1 | TRBD1 | TGTGCCAGCAGCCCGAGCCAAGGACAGGTCGTATTCTTT | CASSPSQGQVVFF
once | TRBJ1-4 | TRBV4-1 | TRBD1 | TGCGCCAGCAGCCAACGCACGCCCGGACAGGGGAGGGGTGAAAAACTGTTTTTT | CASSQRTPGQGRGEKLFF
once | TRBJ1-1 | TRBV30 | - | TGTGCCTGGAATAACCCGAACACTGAAGCTTTCTTT | CAWNNPNTEAFF
- | TRBJ1-3 | TRBV19 | TRBD1 | TGTGCCAGTAGTACCGACAGGGCCCTCGGCACCATATATTTT | CASSTDRALGTIYF
- | TRBJ2-7 | TRBV5-1 | - | TGCGCCAGCAGCTTCGAGTCCTACGAGCAGTACTTC | CASSFESYEQYF
- | TRBJ2-1 | TRBV29-1 | - | TGCAGCGTTGAAGGAGGGGAACGGGGCCCGTTCTTC | CSVEGGERGPFF
- | TRBJ1-4 | TRBV4-2 | - | TGTGCCAGCAGCCCGGGTGAACTGTATGAAAAACTGTTTTTT | CASSPGELYEKLFF
- | TRBJ2-2 | TRBV4-2 | TRBD2 | TGTGCCAGCAGCCAAGCAACTAGCGGGGGGGCCGGGGAGCTGTTTTTT | CASSQATSGGAGELFF
- | TRBJ1-2 | TRBV13 | TRBD1 | TGTGCCAGCAGCTTAGAGGGGACAGGTCGCCGGGAGCTAGCTAACTATGGCTACACCTTC | CASSLEGTGRRELANYGYTF
- | TRBJ2-1 | TRBV19 | TRBD2 | TGTGCCAGTAGTGTGGCGGGAGGTCGGGAGCAGTTCTTC | CASSVAGGREQFF
- | TRBJ1-2 | TRBV5-1 | - | TGCGCCAGCAGCTTGGGGGGCGCGGAATATACCAACTATGGCTACACCTTC | CASSLGGAEYTNYGYTF
- | TRBJ2-5 | TRBV5-1 | TRBD1 | TGCGCCAGCAGCTACCGGACAGGGGAAGAGACCCAGTACTTC | CASSYRTGEETQYF
- | TRBJ2-5 | TRBV19 | TRBD2 | TGTGCCAGTACCCCTGGGGGGGGTCCAGAGACCCAGTACTTC | CASTPGGGPETQYF
- | TRBJ2-1 | TRBV7-2 | TRBD2 | TGTGCCAGCAGCTCTAGCGGGGCTTATTACAATGAGCAGTTCTTC | CASSSSGAYYNEQFF
- | TRBJ1-2 | TRBV10-3 | - | TGTGCCACTGAGGCCGTCGGTAACTATGGCTACACCTTC | CATEAVGNYGYTF
- | TRBJ2-1 | TRBV18 | TRBD1 | TGTGCCAGCTCACCACCGATGAGACAGGGCTTCAATGAGCAGTTCTTC | CASSPPMRQGFNEQFF
- | TRBJ2-3 | TRBV18 | - | TGTGCCAGCTCACTAGAGGGATTTGGTACGCAGTATTTT | CASSLEGFGTQYF
- | TRBJ1-3 | TRBV10-1 | - | TGCGCCAGCAGTGATTACTGGGGGGCTGACGGAAACACCATATATTTT | CASSDYWGADGNTIYF
once | TRBJ2-3 | TRBV11-3 | - | TGTGCCAGCAGCTTAGATAGACATATCACAGATACGCAGTATTTT | CASSLDRHITDTQYF
- | TRBJ2-5 | TRBV6-4 | - | TGTGCCAGCAGTGCCCCTCTGGCGAAGACCCAGTACTTC | CASSAPLAKTQYF
- | TRBJ2-3 | TRBV30 | - | TGTGCCAACTCAATCCGCACAGATACGCAGTATTTT | CANSIRTDTQYF
- | TRBJ2-1 | TRBV7-8 | TRBD2 | TGTGCCACCAAGGGGCTAGCGGGAGATGAGCAGTTCTTC | CATKGLAGDEQFF
- | TRBJ1-5 | TRBV30 | TRBD1 | TGTGCCTGGAACACGGGACAGACTAATCAGCCCCAGCATTTT | CAWNTGQTNQPQHF
- | TRBJ2-1 | TRBV15 | - | TGTGCCACCAGCAGCCCCTCGTCGACAGGACGCAATGAGCAGTTCTTC | CATSSPSSTGRNEQFF